This paragraph reports one TCR beta chain. Its antigen is still unknown. These data are taken from a study of Graves' ophthalmopathy and Graves' hyperthyroidism. Turning to the study itself: Ophthalmopathy absent within 18 months of follow-up marked hyperthyroidism as stable. Study-wide points: Blood repertoires reportedly contained most expanded thyroid clonotypes above 0.001 frequency.

Orbital computed tomography, together with clinical symptoms, serum thyroxine, TRAb and thyroid ultrasound, was used for diagnosis. RNA transcripts served as template for amplifying TCR beta CDR3 sequences. First-round RT-PCR used HTBI primers; second-round multiplex PCR followed. TCRdb re-derived calls from the multiplex PCR reads in MiXCR, one entry per CDR3 protein. The sample includes over a million distinct CDR3 sequences, less than 45% of them seen just once. V lost 0 bases and J lost 3, with 6 bases in between. This CDR3 contains 15 residues. In germline, CDR1 is ENHRY, CDR2 SYGVKD. The sequence was obtained from an adult man with Graves' hyperthyroidism. Material: peripheral blood or thyroid tissue (not recorded which). This chain joins TRBV10-3 and TRBJ1-6; tentative D call: TRBD1 (6 bases). CDR3: CAISESGHYNSPLHF. CDR3 bases: TGTGCCATCAGTGAGTCGGGACACTATAATTCACCCCTCCACTTT.